A selection of T cell receptor beta chains follows, all from one sample in a study of T cell clonotyping in hematopoietic cell transplantation. Here immunoSEQ multiplex PCR was the method, and the copy in TCRdb shows in-frame clones only, minus some. This sample has 65,000 to 80,000 clones, with roughly 95% found just once. Sequencing was performed on peripheral blood mononuclear cells, taken before stem cell transplant. These receptors came from a woman in her 50s with acute myeloid leukemia. Some clones in this sample may be carry-over from other donors' samples. Both conserved end residues are part of each CDR3. The D gene is left open where the match is weak. Only part of the rows carry a size: once, few, many, or a class if the clone is expanded.

clone_size j_call d_call v_call cdr3_aa cdr3_nt
. TRBJ1-3 . TRBV6-5 CASVGGAGGNTIYF TGTGCCAGCGTCGGTGGGGCAGGAGGAAACACCATATATTTT
. TRBJ1-4 . TRBV27 CASSLQGYYNEKLFF TGTGCCAGCAGTTTACAGGGGTACTACAATGAAAAACTGTTTTTT
. TRBJ2-7 . TRBV7-8 CASSLGHSSYEQYF TGTGCCAGCAGCTTGGGACACAGCTCCTACGAGCAGTACTTC
. TRBJ1-3 . TRBV6-1 CASSDGGTGNTIYF TGTGCCAGCAGTGATGGTGGGACAGGAAACACCATATATTTT
. TRBJ2-2 . TRBV7-6 CASSWGRNTGELFF TGTGCCAGCAGCTGGGGGCGCAACACCGGGGAGCTGTTTTTT
. TRBJ1-6 . TRBV6-1 CASSEAGRGNSPLHF TGTGCCAGCAGTGAAGCGGGCAGAGGGAATTCACCCCTCCACTTT
. TRBJ1-5 TRBD1 TRBV6-1 CASRVGRQGSQPQHF TGTGCCAGCAGAGTAGGACGACAGGGGAGTCAGCCCCAGCATTTT
. TRBJ2-5 . TRBV5-1 CASSLAGYTQETQYF TGCGCCAGCAGCTTGGCTGGGTATACGCAAGAGACCCAGTACTTC
. TRBJ1-4 . TRBV30 CAWSGVREKLFF TGTGCCTGGAGTGGCGTCCGGGAAAAACTGTTTTTT
. TRBJ2-3 . TRBV15 CATREQDTQYF TGTGCCACCAGAGAACAAGATACGCAGTATTTT
. TRBJ1-2 TRBD1 TRBV5-1 CASSLGRTGGYGYTF TGCGCCAGCAGCTTGGGACGGACAGGGGGTTATGGCTACACCTTC
. TRBJ2-5 . TRBV6-5 CASRGLGETQYF TGTGCCAGCAGGGGTTTGGGAGAGACCCAGTACTTC
once TRBJ2-7 TRBD2 TRBV4-2 CASSQDLREVFEQYF TGTGCCAGCAGCCAAGATTTGCGGGAGGTGTTCGAGCAGTACTTC
. TRBJ2-3 . TRBV30 CAWSVLIGTYTDTQYF TGTGCCTGGAGTGTACTTATAGGGACTTACACAGATACGCAGTATTTT
once TRBJ1-1 . TRBV7-6 CASSLAVWDTEAFF TGTGCCAGCAGCTTAGCGGTTTGGGACACTGAAGCTTTCTTT
once TRBJ2-2 . TRBV29-1 CSVMRRENTGELFF TGCAGCGTTATGAGGAGGGAAAACACCGGGGAGCTGTTTTTT
. TRBJ1-1 . TRBV5-8 CASTTLQGNTEAFF TGTGCCAGCACCACCCTACAGGGGAACACTGAAGCTTTCTTT
. TRBJ1-4 . TRBV6-5 CASRDPGEKLFF TGTGCCAGCAGGGATCCGGGAGAAAAACTGTTTTTT
. TRBJ1-5 . TRBV30 CAWSVGGSGQPQHF TGTGCCTGGAGTGTCGGGGGATCGGGACAGCCCCAGCATTTT
. TRBJ2-7 . TRBV6-5 CASSYGGEQYF TGTGCCAGCAGTTACGGGGGCGAGCAGTACTTC
. TRBJ1-2 . TRBV2 CASFLRVSSYGYTF TGTGCCAGCTTCCTTAGGGTCAGCTCCTATGGCTACACCTTC
. TRBJ2-5 . TRBV25-1 CASSGINSFQETQYF TGTGCCAGCAGTGGGATAAACAGTTTCCAAGAGACCCAGTACTTC
. TRBJ1-2 . TRBV7-8 CASSPRTGQGYGYTF TGTGCCAGCAGCCCTAGAACAGGGCAAGGCTATGGCTACACCTTC
. TRBJ2-2 . TRBV5-4 CASSKARTDTGELFF TGTGCCAGCAGCAAGGCAAGGACGGACACCGGGGAGCTGTTTTTT
once TRBJ2-1 TRBD2 TRBV30 CAWSEGLAGSRNEQFF TGTGCCTGGAGTGAGGGACTAGCGGGATCTCGCAATGAGCAGTTCTTC
. TRBJ2-7 TRBD1 TRBV5-1 CASTPQGEIGYEQYF TGCGCCAGCACCCCCCAGGGGGAAATTGGCTACGAGCAGTACTTC
. TRBJ2-6 . TRBV19 CASRWSGANVLTF TGTGCCAGTAGGTGGTCTGGGGCCAACGTCCTGACTTTC
. TRBJ1-2 . TRBV6-5 CASSYQPGTPFYGYTF TGTGCCAGCAGTTACCAACCCGGGACACCCTTCTATGGCTACACCTTC
once TRBJ1-1 . TRBV30 CAWSPILNTEAFF TGTGCCTGGAGCCCCATCCTAAATACTGAAGCTTTCTTT
. TRBJ1-2 . TRBV27 CASRRRGEGFSGYTF TGTGCCAGCAGGCGTAGAGGGGAAGGATTCTCTGGCTACACCTTC
. TRBJ2-5 TRBD2 TRBV4-1 CASSREGLAFQETQYF TGCGCCAGCAGCCGGGAGGGACTAGCGTTCCAAGAGACCCAGTACTTC
. TRBJ2-7 . TRBV5-8 CASSLFYAGRGLYEQYF TGTGCCAGCAGCTTGTTCTATGCGGGACGGGGCCTCTACGAGCAGTACTTC
. TRBJ1-1 . TRBV28 CASSTGAGVTEAFF TGTGCCAGCAGCACTGGGGCTGGGGTCACTGAAGCTTTCTTT
. TRBJ1-1 . TRBV10-1 CASSDSIPGHIEGTEAFF TGCGCCAGCAGTGATTCCATCCCTGGACACATCGAAGGCACTGAAGCTTTCTTT
. TRBJ1-1 . TRBV18 CASSQGLNTEAFF TGTGCCAGCTCACAGGGGTTGAACACTGAAGCTTTCTTT
once TRBJ1-1 . TRBV6-5 CASRLTGVTEAFF TGTGCCAGCAGGCTAACAGGAGTAACTGAAGCTTTCTTT
. TRBJ2-2 . TRBV21-1 CASSKRCSGDATGELFF TGTGCCAGCAGCAAAAGGTGCTCAGGGGATGCAACCGGGGAGCTGTTTTTT
once TRBJ1-2 . TRBV27 CASSLSGSYYGYTF TGTGCCAGCAGTTTATCGGGGAGCTACTATGGCTACACCTTC
. TRBJ1-2 . TRBV30 CAWSVMHYGYTF TGTGCCTGGAGTGTTATGCACTATGGCTACACCTTC
. TRBJ1-1 TRBD1 TRBV6-1 CASSELTGGYTEAFF TGTGCCAGCAGTGAACTCACAGGGGGCTATACTGAAGCTTTCTTT
. TRBJ1-4 . TRBV19 CASSIGPSNNEKLFF TGTGCCAGTAGTATCGGGCCGTCAAATAATGAAAAACTGTTTTTT
. TRBJ2-5 TRBD2 TRBV30 CAWSVASGRAAQETQYF TGTGCCTGGAGTGTAGCTAGCGGGAGAGCGGCACAAGAGACCCAGTACTTC
. TRBJ1-5 TRBD1 TRBV19 CASSPTGGSNQPQHF TGTGCCAGTAGTCCGACAGGGGGGAGCAATCAGCCCCAGCATTTT
. TRBJ1-1 . TRBV7-2 CASSLEGSNTEAFF TGTGCCAGCAGCTTAGAGGGCAGTAACACTGAAGCTTTCTTT
. TRBJ2-5 TRBD1 TRBV2 CASRGQGETQYF TGTGCCAGCAGGGGACAGGGTGAGACCCAGTACTTC
. TRBJ1-2 . TRBV29-1 CSGMQGIDGYTF TGCAGCGGCATGCAGGGGATTGATGGCTACACCTTC
once TRBJ1-1 . TRBV5-4 CASSFWQGISNTEAFF TGTGCCAGCAGCTTTTGGCAGGGTATATCGAACACTGAAGCTTTCTTT
. TRBJ1-3 . TRBV30 CAWSASSGNTIYF TGTGCCTGGAGCGCCAGCTCTGGAAACACCATATATTTT
. TRBJ1-5 TRBD1 TRBV19 CASTPRQGVDQPQHF TGTGCCAGTACCCCTAGACAGGGCGTAGATCAGCCCCAGCATTTT
. TRBJ1-1 . TRBV7-9 CASRGDATEAFF TGTGCCAGCAGGGGAGACGCGACTGAAGCTTTCTTT
. TRBJ2-1 TRBD2 TRBV11-2 CASSSRGLTYNEQFF TGTGCCAGCAGCTCGCGGGGGTTAACCTACAATGAGCAGTTCTTC
. TRBJ1-2 . TRBV5-6 CASSLDGPYGYTF TGTGCCAGCAGCTTGGATGGGCCCTATGGCTACACCTTC
. TRBJ2-7 TRBD2 TRBV29-1 CSGLWTSGTSYEQYF TGCAGCGGACTGTGGACTAGCGGTACCTCCTACGAGCAGTACTTC
. TRBJ2-1 . TRBV7-6 CASSLLGEARARQFF TGTGCCAGCAGCCTACTTGGTGAGGCGCGGGCGAGGCAGTTCTTC
. TRBJ2-5 TRBD1 TRBV30 CAWSRDSGYQETQYF TGTGCCTGGAGTCGGGACAGTGGGTACCAAGAGACCCAGTACTTC
. TRBJ1-4 . TRBV6-5 CASSYRRSDEKLFF TGTGCCAGCAGTTACCGTCGCAGCGATGAAAAACTGTTTTTT
. TRBJ1-3 TRBD1 TRBV5-1 CASSADRAGNTIYF TGCGCCAGCAGCGCGGACAGGGCTGGAAACACCATATATTTT
. TRBJ1-4 . TRBV21-1 CASLTALGVLEKLFF TGTGCCAGCCTGACAGCCCTAGGGGTCCTTGAAAAACTGTTTTTT